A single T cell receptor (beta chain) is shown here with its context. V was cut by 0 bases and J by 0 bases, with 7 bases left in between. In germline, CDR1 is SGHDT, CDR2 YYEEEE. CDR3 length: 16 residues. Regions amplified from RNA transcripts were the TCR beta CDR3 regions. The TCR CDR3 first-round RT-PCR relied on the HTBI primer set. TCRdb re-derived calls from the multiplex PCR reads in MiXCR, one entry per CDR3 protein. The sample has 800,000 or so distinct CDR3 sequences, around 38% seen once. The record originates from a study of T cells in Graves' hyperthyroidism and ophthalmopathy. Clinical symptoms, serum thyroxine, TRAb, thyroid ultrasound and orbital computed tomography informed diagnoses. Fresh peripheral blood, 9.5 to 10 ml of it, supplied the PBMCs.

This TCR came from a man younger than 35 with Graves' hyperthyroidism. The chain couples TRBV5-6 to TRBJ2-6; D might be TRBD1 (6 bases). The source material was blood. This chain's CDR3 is CASSLGTVSGANVLTF. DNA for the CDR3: TGTGCCAGCAGCTTGGGGACAGTCTCTGGGGCCAACGTCCTGACTTTC.